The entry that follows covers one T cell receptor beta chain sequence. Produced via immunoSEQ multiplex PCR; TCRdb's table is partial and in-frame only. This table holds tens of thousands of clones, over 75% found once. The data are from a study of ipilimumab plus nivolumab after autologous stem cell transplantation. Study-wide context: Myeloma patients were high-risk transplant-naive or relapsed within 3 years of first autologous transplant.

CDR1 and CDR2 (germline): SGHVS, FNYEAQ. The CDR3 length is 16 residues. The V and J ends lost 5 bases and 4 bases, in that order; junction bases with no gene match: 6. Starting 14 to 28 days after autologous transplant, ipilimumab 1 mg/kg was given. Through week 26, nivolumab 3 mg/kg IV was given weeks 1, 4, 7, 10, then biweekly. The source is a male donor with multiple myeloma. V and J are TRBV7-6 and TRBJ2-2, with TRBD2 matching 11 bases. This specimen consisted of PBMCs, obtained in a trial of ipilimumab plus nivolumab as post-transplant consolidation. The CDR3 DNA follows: TGTGCCAGCAGCCCCACTAGCGGGAGAGGCACCGGGGAGCTGTTTTTT. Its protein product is CASSPTSGRGTGELFF.